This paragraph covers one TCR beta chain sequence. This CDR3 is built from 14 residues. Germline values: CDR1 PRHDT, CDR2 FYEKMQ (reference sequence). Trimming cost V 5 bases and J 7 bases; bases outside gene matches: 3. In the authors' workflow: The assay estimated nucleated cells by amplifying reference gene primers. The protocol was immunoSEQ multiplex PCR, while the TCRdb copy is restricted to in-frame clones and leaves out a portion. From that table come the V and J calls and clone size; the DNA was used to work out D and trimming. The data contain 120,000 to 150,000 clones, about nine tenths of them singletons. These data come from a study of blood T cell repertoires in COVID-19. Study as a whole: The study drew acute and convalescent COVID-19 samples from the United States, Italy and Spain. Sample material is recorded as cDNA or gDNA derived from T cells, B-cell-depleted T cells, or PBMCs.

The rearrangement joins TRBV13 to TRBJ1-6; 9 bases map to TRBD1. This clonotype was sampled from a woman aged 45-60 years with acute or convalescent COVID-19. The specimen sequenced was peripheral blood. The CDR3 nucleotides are TGTGCCAGCAGCCTTGGGACAGGGAATTCACCCCTCCACTTT. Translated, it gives CASSLGTGNSPLHF.